This is a list of T cell receptor beta chains from one sample in a study of CD8+CD57+ T cells in acquired aplastic anemia. TCRdb re-called the reads with MiXCR, one entry per CDR3 protein. Of 150,000 to 200,000 distinct CDR3 sequences listed, 50% to 75% are singletons. Sequencing used sorted CD4+, CD8+, or CD8+CD57+ T cells (not recorded which) from PBMCs. These receptors were obtained from a human donor with severe aplastic anemia or a healthy control (not recorded which). The CDR3 runs from the conserved cysteine through the conserved F or W. The order of the fields is D gene, V gene, clone size, J gene, CDR3 protein, CDR3 DNA. The D gene is left open where the match is weak. For some rows the clone size is stated as once, few or many, or as a class when expanded; others skip it.

>-|TRBV3-1|many|TRBJ1-2
CASRSQGSYGYTF
TGTGCCAGCAGGTCGCAGGGCAGCTATGGCTACACCTTC
>-|TRBV19|-|TRBJ1-2
CASSIGRDYGYTF
TGTGCCAGTAGTATTGGCCGGGACTATGGCTACACCTTC
>TRBD1|TRBV10-3|-|TRBJ2-7
CAIRSQGAGHEQYF
TGTGCCATCAGATCACAGGGGGCCGGGCACGAGCAGTACTTC
>TRBD1|TRBV29-1|-|TRBJ2-7
CSVDPGQSPYEQYF
TGCAGCGTCGACCCGGGACAGAGCCCCTACGAGCAGTACTTC
>-|TRBV7-2|-|TRBJ1-1
CVSSPLSGTEAFF
TGTGTCAGCAGCCCCCTTTCTGGCACTGAAGCTTTCTTT
>-|TRBV20-1|-|TRBJ2-1
CSAMSPGYNEQFF
TGCAGTGCTATGTCTCCGGGCTACAATGAGCAGTTCTTC
>-|TRBV2|few|TRBJ2-7
CAVRGEAYEQYF
TGTGCCGTCAGGGGGGAAGCCTACGAGCAGTACTTC
>-|TRBV19|many|TRBJ1-2
CASSREFNYGYTF
TGTGCCAGTAGTCGGGAGTTTAACTATGGCTACACCTTC
>-|TRBV7-2|once|TRBJ2-3
CASSLVGGAGDTQYF
TGTGCCAGCAGCTTAGTGGGGGGGGCCGGAGATACGCAGTATTTT
>-|TRBV5-1|many|TRBJ1-1
CASSLGQQSTEAFF
TGCGCCAGCAGCCTCGGACAGCAGTCCACTGAAGCTTTCTTT
>TRBD1|TRBV9|-|TRBJ2-7
CASSVDADRGDPYEQYF
TGTGCCAGCAGCGTAGATGCGGACAGGGGAGACCCCTACGAGCAGTACTTC
>-|TRBV10-3|-|TRBJ1-4
CAIGYPNERLFF
TGTGCCATCGGCTACCCGAATGAAAGACTGTTTTTT
>-|TRBV15|-|TRBJ2-5
CATSLGQETQYF
TGTGCCACCAGTCTGGGCCAAGAGACCCAGTACTTC
>TRBD1|TRBV11-2|-|TRBJ2-2
CASSLPGQGIGYTGELFF
TGTGCCAGTAGCTTGCCGGGACAGGGAATTGGGTACACCGGGGAGCTGTTTTTT